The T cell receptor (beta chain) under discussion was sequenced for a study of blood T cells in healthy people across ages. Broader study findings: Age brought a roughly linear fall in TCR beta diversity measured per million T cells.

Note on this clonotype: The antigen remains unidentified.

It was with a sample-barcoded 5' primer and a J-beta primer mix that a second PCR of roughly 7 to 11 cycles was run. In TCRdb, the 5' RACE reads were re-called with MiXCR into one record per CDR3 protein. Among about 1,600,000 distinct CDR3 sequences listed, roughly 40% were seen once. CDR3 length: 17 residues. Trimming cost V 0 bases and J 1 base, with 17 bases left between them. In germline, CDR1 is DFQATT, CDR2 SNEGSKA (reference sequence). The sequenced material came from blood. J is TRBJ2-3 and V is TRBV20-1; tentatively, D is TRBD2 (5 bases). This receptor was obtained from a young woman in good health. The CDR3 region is CSARDLGSPLGTDTQYF. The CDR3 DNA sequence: TGCAGTGCTAGAGATTTAGGCTCGCCACTAGGCACAGATACGCAGTATTTT.